The subject of this entry is one TCR beta chain. The CDR3 totals 15 residues. Germline values: CDR1 SGHDN, CDR2 FVKESK. With 1 base removed from V and 5 bases from J, the gap between germline ends came to 14 bases. This sample is part of a study of shared clonotypes between healthy human individuals. CD45RO-negative, CCR7-selected cells formed the naive CD8 fraction, which excluded terminally differentiated effector memory CD45RA+ cells. Clones were read by immunoSEQ multiplex PCR, and TCRdb kept only the in-frame ones, dropping some. There are some 1,900,000 clones in the sample; roughly 95% occur only once, and roughly 1% lies in the top ten.

The clonotype comes from a man between 18 and 29 years old in good health. Material for sequencing was naive CD8+ T cells sorted from blood. The V call is TRBV14, the J call TRBJ1-1; D is undetermined. CDR3 loop: CASSQGPVGETEAFF. CDR3 sequence (DNA): TGTGCCAGCAGCCAAGGACCAGTGGGTGAGACTGAAGCTTTCTTT. Using reference TRBV14 and TRBJ1-1 for the parts outside the CDR3, the full variable domain is EAGVTQFPSHSVIEKGQTVTLRCDPISGHDNLYWYRRVMGKEIKFLLHFVKESKQDESGMPNNRFLAERTGGTYSTLKVQPAELEDSGVYFCASSQGPVGETEAFFGQGTRLTVV.